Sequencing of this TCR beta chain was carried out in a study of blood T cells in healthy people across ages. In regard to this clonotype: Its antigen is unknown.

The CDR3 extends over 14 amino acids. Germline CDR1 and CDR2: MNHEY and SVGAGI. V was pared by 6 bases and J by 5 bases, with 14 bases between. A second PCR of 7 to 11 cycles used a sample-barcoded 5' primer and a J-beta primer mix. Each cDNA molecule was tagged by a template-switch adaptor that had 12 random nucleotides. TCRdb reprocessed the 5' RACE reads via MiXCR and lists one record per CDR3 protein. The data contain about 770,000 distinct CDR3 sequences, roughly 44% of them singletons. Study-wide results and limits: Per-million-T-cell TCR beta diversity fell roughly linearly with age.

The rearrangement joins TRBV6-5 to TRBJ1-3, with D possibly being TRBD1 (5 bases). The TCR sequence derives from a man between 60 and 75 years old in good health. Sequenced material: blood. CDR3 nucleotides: TGTGCCAGCAGCCTCGGGGGTATGAGAAACACCATATATTTT. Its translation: CASSLGGMRNTIYF.